The clone carrying this TCR beta chain was recorded at least ten times. Its target is not known. The trim removed 4 bases at V and 6 bases at J, leaving 10 bases unmatched. Per germline, CDR1 SGHTA and CDR2 FQGNSA. The CDR3 totals 15 residues. Primers used in a second PCR of about 7 to 11 cycles were a sample-barcoded 5' primer and a J-beta primer mix. Each TCR beta cDNA got a 12-nucleotide random molecular identifier. There were at least 3 million CDR3-containing paired-end reads obtained from each sample. TCRdb reprocessed the 5' RACE reads with MiXCR, giving one entry per CDR3 protein. Among 630,000 or so distinct CDR3 sequences listed, roughly 32% were seen once. Donor samples were obtained from healthy Caucasian individuals from Russia, aged about 6 to 100. The sample belongs to a study of blood T cells in healthy people across ages. Overall study findings and caveats: The study lacked donor CMV status, which possibly confounded expanded clonotype changes.

V is TRBV7-2 and J is TRBJ2-3; the match to TRBD1 covers 7 bases. Specimen: blood. The TCR sequence derives from a woman aged 80 or over in good health. The CDR3 nucleotides read TGTGCCAGCAGCTCCCGACAGGGTTCGGGTGATACGCAGTATTTT. Translation: CASSSRQGSGDTQYF.